The 11 T cell receptor beta chains reported below all come from one sample, sequenced in a study of blood T cell repertoires in COVID-19. Repertoires were generated with immunoSEQ multiplex PCR, while TCRdb's copy carries only in-frame clones and drops some. The sample lists about 280,000 clones, approximately 86% occurring once. Sequencing was done on a sample of peripheral blood. The receptors were gathered from a woman in her twenties or thirties who had recovered from COVID-19.

V usage is TRBV19 and J usage is TRBJ2-2; 9 bases line up with TRBD2. CDR1 is LNHDA, CDR2 SQIVND, per germline (reference sequence). With 1 base clipped from V and 3 bases from J, the junction kept 0 bases outside the gene matches. The CDR3 has 15 residues. DNA of the CDR3: TGTGCCAGTAGTATAGTAGCGGGAGACACCGGGGAGCTGTTTTTT. This encodes CASSIVAGDTGELFF.

The rearrangement links TRBV28 to TRBJ2-5; tentative D call: TRBD2 (5 bases). Deletions cut 2 bases from V and 5 bases from J, with 12 bases between. The CDR3 length is 14 residues. Germline assignment: CDR1 MDHEN and CDR2 SYDVKM. CDR3 sequence (DNA): TGTGCCAGCAGTTTAACGCAGGAGGAGGAGACCCAGTACTTC. It is translated as CASSLTQEEETQYF.

The chain is built from TRBV27 and TRBJ1-6; D is perhaps TRBD1 (5 bases). Trimming stripped 3 bases from V and 9 bases from J, with 9 bases between. Per germline, CDR1 MNHEY and CDR2 SMNVEV (reference sequence). This CDR3 is 13 amino acids long. The chain's CDR3 is CASSFQGFSPLHF. As DNA, the CDR3 is TGTGCCAGCAGTTTCCAGGGTTTTTCACCCCTCCACTTT.

This chain links TRBV29-1 with TRBJ2-3; no definite D call. Per germline, CDR1 SQVTM and CDR2 ANQGSEA. This CDR3 region has 11 residues. Trimming took off 5 bases at V and 2 bases at J, with 5 bases between the two ends. CDR3 nucleotides: TGCAGCGTTCCTGTCACAGATACGCAGTATTTT. It yields the protein CSVPVTDTQYF.

Points on this clone: The sample holds other DNA sequences that translate to the same CDR3. The genes are TRBV5-1 and TRBJ2-2; D ambiguous. Trimming left V 0 bases short and J 2 bases short, with 5 bases between. The CDR3 sequence is 14 residues long. CDR1 SGHRS and CDR2 YFSETQ come from the germline V gene. The CDR3 here is CASSLGLNTGELFF. In nucleotides, the CDR3 is TGCGCCAGCAGCTTGGGACTTAACACCGGGGAGCTGTTTTTT.

Details on this clone: At one end the junction does not follow the germline gene, possibly because of a read error. The V call is TRBV18, the J call TRBJ2-7, with a possible D match to TRBD1 (5 bases). CDR3 length equals 13 residues. The germline CDR1 and CDR2 sequences are KGHSH and LQKENI. The CDR3 nucleotides are TGTGCCAGTTCACCACCCAGGGTTTACGAGCAGTACTTC. Translation: CASSPPRVYEQYF. Full variable domain (missing parts from reference TRBV18 and TRBJ2-7): NAGVMQNPRHLVRRRGQEARLRCSPMKGHSHVYWYRQLPEEGLKFMVYLQKENIIDESGMPKERFSAEFPKEGPSILRIQQVVRGDSAAYFCASSPPRVYEQYFGPGTRLTVT.

V and J are TRBV13 and TRBJ2-5, with 8 bases fitting TRBD2. CDR1 is PRHDT, CDR2 FYEKMQ, per germline (reference sequence). V lost 5 bases, J lost 2 bases, and 13 bases stayed unmatched. This CDR3 is 17 amino acids long. The CDR3 sequence: CASSPEAGAREQETQYF. CDR3 bases: TGTGCCAGCAGCCCGGAAGCGGGAGCAAGAGAACAAGAGACCCAGTACTTC.

For the CDR3, the DNA is TGTGCCAGTGGGTACTACACCACAGGGAACCAGCCCCAGCATTTT. This gives the protein CASGYYTTGNQPQHF. The chain combines TRBV19 with TRBJ1-5, with D maybe TRBD1 (6 bases). This CDR3 region has 15 residues. Germline CDR1 is LNHDA and CDR2 is SQIVND (reference sequence). Trimming stripped 8 bases from V and 7 bases from J, with 21 bases between.

This rearrangement joins TRBV7-9 to TRBJ1-2; 9 bases match TRBD1. The CDR3 covers 15 residues. Trimming took 5 bases from V and 4 from J; bases not matched to a gene: 8. Germline V CDR1 and CDR2: SEHNR, FQNEAQ (reference sequence). The CDR3 DNA reads as TGTGCCAGCAGCCCCCGGACAGGGGAGATCTATGGCTACACCTTC. Translation gives CASSPRTGEIYGYTF.

V usage is TRBV28 and J usage is TRBJ2-1, with 9 positions matching TRBD1. V lost 10 bases to trimming and J lost 7 bases; unmatched junction nucleotides: 11. The germline gives CDR1 MDHEN, CDR2 SYDVKM. This CDR3 contains 14 residues. CDR3 coding DNA: TGTGCCACCGAGGACAGGGGTGTTTGGAATGAGCAGTTCTTC. Protein: CATEDRGVWNEQFF. Drawing the rest from reference TRBV28 and TRBJ2-1, the complete variable domain is DVKVTQSSRYLVKRTGEKVFLECVQDMDHENMFWYRQDPGLGLRLIYFSYDVKMKEKGDIPEGYSVSREKKERFSLILESASTNQTSMYLCATEDRGVWNEQFFGPGTRLTVL.

The gene calls are TRBV5-1 and TRBJ1-6; 7 bases map to TRBD1. This CDR3 is 16 amino acids long. V lost 0 bases, J lost 6 bases, and 6 bases stayed unmatched. The germline gives CDR1 SGHRS, CDR2 YFSETQ. This CDR3 reads CASSLARDSFNSPLHF. The CDR3 bases are TGCGCCAGCAGCTTGGCCAGGGACAGCTTTAATTCACCCCTCCACTTT.